One sample yielded the 14 T cell receptor beta chains listed below, sequenced in a study of Graves' ophthalmopathy and Graves' hyperthyroidism. RNA transcripts were the template, and TCR beta CDR3 regions were amplified from them. HTBI-primed RT-PCR formed the first round, and a multiplex PCR formed the second. TCRdb itself ran the multiplex PCR reads through MiXCR, one entry per CDR3 protein. The table has more than 1,000,000 distinct CDR3 sequences, about two fifths seen once. Sequenced input: peripheral blood or thyroid tissue (not recorded which). All receptors come from an adult man with Graves' hyperthyroidism.

In its sample, this clonotype was seen many times. The chain is built from TRBV19 and TRBJ1-5; D ambiguous. The germline V gene encodes CDR1 LNHDA and CDR2 SQIVND (reference sequence). The CDR3 has 11 amino acids. V was pared by 5 bases and J by 11 bases, with 10 bases between. For the CDR3, the DNA is TGTGCCAGTAGTTCCTCATCAGCCCAGCATTTT. Its protein is CASSSSSAQHF.

In this sample, this clonotype turned up many times. The V gene is TRBV20-1, the J gene TRBJ2-7, with 9 bases fitting TRBD1. Trimming at V came to 5 bases and at J to 3 bases, leaving 5 bases not matched to a gene. The CDR3 runs to 13 residues. The germline gives CDR1 DFQATT, CDR2 SNEGSKA (reference sequence). CDR3: CSASPGQGYEQYF. The CDR3 DNA follows: TGCAGTGCTTCTCCGGGACAGGGCTACGAGCAGTACTTC.

This clonotype occurred many times. The V gene is TRBV12-3 or TRBV12-4, the J gene TRBJ2-5, with 10 bases lining up with TRBD2. The ends lost 5 bases at V and 0 bases at J; junction bases unmatched: 3. The CDR3 consists of 15 residues. The CDR3 spells CASSPSGRDQETQYF. CDR3 DNA: TGTGCCAGCAGTCCCAGCGGGAGGGACCAAGAGACCCAGTACTTC.

There are many counts of this clonotype. The gene calls are TRBV14 and TRBJ2-7; 7 bases map to TRBD1. The CDR3 covers 15 residues. CDR1 is SGHDN, CDR2 FVKESK, per germline. Unmatched junction bases numbered 9, after V lost 4 bases and J lost 3 bases. CDR3 nucleotides: TGTGCCAGCAGCCTTGACAGGGTAACCCTCTACGAGCAGTACTTC. This encodes CASSLDRVTLYEQYF.

The table lists this clonotype with many counts. J is TRBJ1-6 and V is TRBV4-3; a possible D gene is TRBD1 (5 bases). Trimming pared 0 bases from V and 5 bases from J, leaving 11 bases between. This CDR3 contains 16 residues. Per the germline V gene, CDR1 is LGHNA and CDR2 is YSLEER. The CDR3 spells CASSQDWDLDNSPLHF. In nucleotides, the CDR3 is TGCGCCAGCAGCCAAGATTGGGACCTCGATAATTCACCCCTCCACTTT.

This clonotype showed up many times. This chain's CDR3 is CSAGVVGSANYGYTF. The CDR3 coding sequence is TGCAGCGCCGGGGTGGTCGGGAGTGCTAACTATGGCTACACCTTC. The rearrangement uses TRBV29-1 and TRBJ1-2, with D hard to call. The germline V and J ends were trimmed by 7 bases and 0 bases, with 18 bases remaining between them. The CDR3 extends over 15 amino acids. In germline, CDR1 is SQVTM, CDR2 ANQGSEA. The complete variable domain, with remaining parts taken from reference TRBV29-1 and TRBJ1-2, reads SAVISQKPSRDICQRGTSLTIQCQVDSQVTMMFWYRQQPGQSLTLIATANQGSEATYESGFVIDKFPISRPNLTFSTLTVSNMSPEDSSIYLCSAGVVGSANYGYTFGSGTRLTVV.

This clonotype was recorded many times. The DNA of the CDR3 is TGTGCCAGTAGTATTGGGGGCAGTTCCTACGAGCAGTACTTC. Encoded protein: CASSIGGSSYEQYF. The gene calls are TRBV19 and TRBJ2-7; a weak D match, TRBD1 (6 bases). Germline CDR1 and CDR2: LNHDA and SQIVND (reference sequence). V dropped 3 bases and J dropped 1 base, with 10 bases sitting between them. CDR3 length: 14 residues.

The chain employs TRBV7-9 and TRBJ1-6, with no clear D. CDR1 and CDR2 from the germline V gene are SEHNR and FQNEAQ (reference sequence). The V end was cut by 4 bases, the J end by 7 bases, with 11 bases between. This CDR3 spans 14 amino acids. The CDR3 spells CASSSTAGNSPLHF. DNA of the CDR3: TGTGCCAGCAGCTCAACAGCCGGGAATTCACCCCTCCACTTT. The full variable domain, in which reference TRBV7-9 and TRBJ1-6 provide the parts outside the CDR3, is DTGVSQNPRHKITKRGQNVTFRCDPISEHNRLYWYRQTLGQGPEFLTYFQNEAQLEKSRLLSDRFSAERPKGSFSTLEIQRTEQGDSAMYLCASSSTAGNSPLHFGNGTRLTVT.

This sequence joins TRBV20-1 and TRBJ2-7; D possibly matches TRBD1 or TRBD2 (5 bases each). Germline CDR1 and CDR2: DFQATT and SNEGSKA (reference sequence). The V end lost 2 bases, the J end lost 3 bases, and 17 bases lay between the germline ends. The CDR3 is made up of 15 amino acids. The CDR3 loop is CSARNRRDLNYEQYF. CDR3 nucleotide sequence: TGCAGTGCTAGAAATCGAAGGGACCTGAACTACGAGCAGTACTTC.

In this sample, this clonotype turned up many times. The rearrangement uses TRBV29-1 and TRBJ1-3; D is undetermined. The CDR3 loop spans 11 amino acids. The germline gives CDR1 SQVTM, CDR2 ANQGSEA. The germline V and J ends were trimmed by 5 bases and 3 bases, with 5 bases remaining between them. The CDR3 nucleotides are TGCAGCGTTCTTAGTGGAAACACCATATATTTT. This gives the protein CSVLSGNTIYF.

This sequence joins TRBV16 and TRBJ2-3; D remains ambiguous. Germline values: CDR1 KGHSY, CDR2 FQNENV. The CDR3 runs to 14 residues. The V and J ends lost 0 bases and 5 bases respectively, with 9 bases between them. The CDR3 here is CASSQSTAGDTQYF. CDR3 nucleotide sequence: TGTGCCAGCAGCCAATCTACAGCAGGAGATACGCAGTATTTT.

This chain uses TRBV15 with TRBJ1-5; D may be TRBD1 (5 bases). The V gene lost 8 bases and the J gene lost 11 bases, with 16 bases spanning the gap. Germline V lookup: CDR1 LNHNV, CDR2 YYDKDF (reference sequence). This CDR3 comprises 12 residues. The CDR3 DNA reads TGTGCCACCGCGAGGGGCGATGAGACCCAGCATTTT. It yields the protein CATARGDETQHF. Variable domain in full (rest from reference TRBV15 and TRBJ1-5): DAMVIQNPRYQVTQFGKPVTLSCSQTLNHNVMYWYQQKSSQAPKLLFHYYDKDFNNEADTPDNFQSRRPNTSFCFLDIRSPGLGDTAMYLCATARGDETQHFGDGTRLSIL.

In its sample, this clonotype was seen once. The J gene is TRBJ1-1, the V gene TRBV25-1; D is unresolved. The CDR3 loop spans 12 amino acids. From germline, CDR1 is MGHDK and CDR2 SYGVNS. The CDR3 region is CARDGVWTEAFF. The CDR3, as DNA: TGTGCTAGAGATGGAGTCTGGACTGAAGCTTTCTTT.

The chain recombines TRBV29-1 with TRBJ2-7; TRBD2 agrees at 7 bases. V gave up 4 bases and J gave up 5 bases; unmatched junction bases: 5. The CDR3 consists of 12 residues. Germline V gene lookup returns CDR1 SQVTM and CDR2 ANQGSEA. CDR3 bases: TGCAGCGTTGTCGCGGGGGTCGACGAGCAGTACTTC. Amino acids: CSVVAGVDEQYF.